This TCR beta chain was captured in a study of control samples from healthy donors and cancer patients. The method was immunoSEQ multiplex PCR; TCRdb's version includes in-frame clones alone and lacks a portion of them. The sample carries around 130,000 clones, just under 95% recorded once. CDR3 size: 12 residues. V was cut by 4 bases and J by 6 bases, with 6 bases left in between. Sample: blood. The chain couples TRBV12-3 or TRBV12-4 to TRBJ2-2; perhaps TRBD1 as D (6 bases). This sequence originates from a man younger than 45 in good health. In nucleotides, the CDR3 is TGTGCCAGCAGTTGGACAGCCGGGGAGCTGTTTTTT. Protein sequence: CASSWTAGELFF.